These T cell receptor beta chains were read from a single sample in a study of blood T cell repertoires in COVID-19. Sequenced by immunoSEQ multiplex PCR; TCRdb stores in-frame clones only, minus some. The sample carries approximately 37,000 clones, 75% to 90% recorded once. The sequencing sample was made of peripheral blood. These receptors were obtained from an elderly man with active COVID-19. Each CDR3 is given with its conserved first and last residue. D genes are given only for firm matches. Only some rows state a clone size, as once, few, many or a class for expanded clones.

CDR3: CASIARTGEDGGTQYF
DNA: TGTGCCAGTATTGCCCGGACAGGGGAGGATGGAGGGACCCAGTACTTC
V: TRBV19
size: -
J: TRBJ2-5
D: TRBD1

CDR3: CASSPPPVLETQYF
DNA: TGTGCCAGCTCACCACCGCCGGTTTTAGAGACCCAGTACTTC
V: TRBV18
size: -
J: TRBJ2-5
D: -

CDR3: CASSPQLEYEQYF
DNA: TGTGCCAGCTCACCACAATTAGAATACGAGCAGTACTTC
V: TRBV18
size: -
J: TRBJ2-7
D: -

CDR3: CASSNEVGHNEQFF
DNA: TGTGCCAGCAGCAACGAGGTGGGGCACAATGAGCAGTTCTTC
V: TRBV9
size: -
J: TRBJ2-1
D: -

CDR3: CASSEQGVGELFF
DNA: TGTGCCAGCAGTGAACAGGGGGTCGGGGAGCTGTTTTTT
V: TRBV6-4
size: once
J: TRBJ2-2
D: TRBD1

CDR3: CATSDTRGYGYTF
DNA: TGTGCCACCAGTGATACCAGGGGGTATGGCTACACCTTC
V: TRBV24-1
size: -
J: TRBJ1-2
D: TRBD1

CDR3: CASTLTGGSDEQFF
DNA: TGTGCCAGCACCTTGACAGGGGGGAGCGATGAGCAGTTCTTC
V: TRBV28
size: -
J: TRBJ2-1
D: TRBD1

CDR3: CASSSGLAGGNTQYF
DNA: TGTGCCAGCAGCTCGGGACTAGCGGGAGGAAATACGCAGTATTTT
V: TRBV7-2
size: -
J: TRBJ2-3
D: TRBD2

CDR3: CASSVGGLSTEAFF
DNA: TGTGCCAGCAGCGTAGGGGGGCTGTCCACTGAAGCTTTCTTT
V: TRBV9
size: -
J: TRBJ1-1
D: -

CDR3: CASSGGIEGPQHF
DNA: TGTGCCAGCAGCGGCGGGATTGAAGGGCCCCAGCATTTT
V: TRBV7-2
size: -
J: TRBJ1-5
D: -

CDR3: CASSSSPGAHEQYF
DNA: TGTGCCAGCAGTTCCTCCCCGGGTGCCCACGAGCAGTACTTC
V: TRBV6-5
size: few
J: TRBJ2-7
D: -

CDR3: CASSQTMNTEAFF
DNA: TGTGCCAGCAGCCAGACAATGAACACTGAAGCTTTCTTT
V: TRBV13
size: -
J: TRBJ1-1
D: -

CDR3: CASRILTGFETQYF
DNA: TGTGCCAGCAGGATCTTGACAGGTTTCGAGACCCAGTACTTC
V: TRBV27
size: -
J: TRBJ2-5
D: -

CDR3: CASSMEGDGYTF
DNA: TGTGCCAGTAGTATGGAGGGAGATGGCTACACCTTC
V: TRBV19
size: once
J: TRBJ1-2
D: -

CDR3: CASSLKGQAYGYTF
DNA: TGTGCCAGCAGCTTAAAGGGACAGGCTTATGGCTACACCTTC
V: TRBV5-4
size: -
J: TRBJ1-2
D: TRBD1

CDR3: CASSPHRGGAVYEQYF
DNA: TGTGCCAGCAGTCCACACAGGGGGGGGGCAGTTTACGAGCAGTACTTC
V: TRBV28
size: once
J: TRBJ2-7
D: -

CDR3: CASSTRVNIQYF
DNA: TGTGCCAGCAGCACCAGGGTGAACATTCAGTACTTC
V: TRBV5-6
size: -
J: TRBJ2-4
D: -

CDR3: CASSYSRAGSLFF
DNA: TGTGCCAGCAGTTACTCGAGGGCAGGTAGCCTTTTTTTT
V: TRBV6-5
size: -
J: TRBJ1-4
D: -

CDR3: CASSIVGQNNQPQHF
DNA: TGTGCCAGTAGTATCGTCGGACAGAACAATCAGCCCCAGCATTTT
V: TRBV19
size: -
J: TRBJ1-5
D: -

CDR3: CAWILRAGPNTGELFF
DNA: TGTGCCTGGATTCTGCGGGCGGGACCGAACACCGGGGAGCTGTTTTTT
V: TRBV30
size: -
J: TRBJ2-2
D: -

CDR3: CASSVPSGGRYEQYF
DNA: TGTGCCAGCAGTGTGCCCTCAGGGGGCAGGTACGAGCAGTACTTC
V: TRBV28
size: -
J: TRBJ2-7
D: TRBD1

CDR3: CASSRLSANPGELFF
DNA: TGTGCCAGCAGCCGCTTGAGCGCAAACCCCGGGGAGCTGTTTTTT
V: TRBV6-5
size: -
J: TRBJ2-2
D: -

CDR3: CSARVSYEQYF
DNA: TGCAGTGCTAGAGTCAGCTACGAGCAGTACTTC
V: TRBV20-1
size: -
J: TRBJ2-7
D: -

CDR3: CASVRRGLAGSYEQYF
DNA: TGTGCCAGCGTCCGGCGGGGGCTAGCGGGCTCCTACGAGCAGTACTTC
V: TRBV27
size: few
J: TRBJ2-7
D: TRBD2

CDR3: CASVLGWEGEQFF
DNA: TGTGCCAGCGTCTTAGGTTGGGAGGGTGAGCAGTTCTTC
V: TRBV12-3/TRBV12-4
size: -
J: TRBJ2-1
D: TRBD2

CDR3: CASSYGIHRSSYNEQFF
DNA: TGTGCCAGCAGTTACGGAATCCACCGGAGCTCCTACAATGAGCAGTTCTTC
V: TRBV6-2/TRBV6-3
size: -
J: TRBJ2-1
D: -

CDR3: CASSRGGQGAYEQYF
DNA: TGTGCCAGCTCACGTGGGGGGCAGGGGGCCTACGAGCAGTACTTC
V: TRBV18
size: -
J: TRBJ2-7
D: -

CDR3: CASSHPQPSGTIYEQYF
DNA: TGTGCCAGCAGCCACCCACAACCTAGCGGGACCATATACGAGCAGTACTTC
V: TRBV5-6
size: -
J: TRBJ2-7
D: TRBD2

CDR3: CASSPRAAGGGTDTQYF
DNA: TGTGCCAGCTCACCAAGGGCGGCGGGAGGAGGCACAGATACGCAGTATTTT
V: TRBV18
size: once
J: TRBJ2-3
D: TRBD2

CDR3: CASSHGATGSNQPQHF
DNA: TGTGCCAGCAGCCATGGGGCGACAGGATCCAATCAGCCCCAGCATTTT
V: TRBV3-1/TRBV3-2
size: -
J: TRBJ1-5
D: -

CDR3: CASSASGGGYTF
DNA: TGTGCCAGCAGCGCCAGCGGGGGCGGCTACACCTTC
V: TRBV6-2/TRBV6-3
size: -
J: TRBJ1-2
D: -

CDR3: CASRATGSPEAFF
DNA: TGTGCCAGCAGAGCGACAGGGTCCCCTGAAGCTTTCTTT
V: TRBV12-3/TRBV12-4
size: -
J: TRBJ1-1
D: TRBD1

CDR3: CAIYGGAGNQPQHF
DNA: TGTGCCATCTATGGGGGGGCGGGCAATCAGCCCCAGCATTTT
V: TRBV6-6
size: -
J: TRBJ1-5
D: -

CDR3: CASSWPSGTSGSAAKNIQYF
DNA: TGTGCCAGTAGTTGGCCTTCGGGGACTAGCGGGAGTGCGGCCAAAAACATTCAGTACTTC
V: TRBV19
size: medium-sized
J: TRBJ2-4
D: TRBD2

CDR3: CASSLLPGSREKLFF
DNA: TGTGCCAGCAGCTTGTTGCCGGGTTCCCGAGAAAAACTGTTTTTT
V: TRBV5-5
size: -
J: TRBJ1-4
D: -

CDR3: CASSLAGTGGTDTQYF
DNA: TGCGCCAGCAGCTTGGCCGGGACAGGGGGCACAGATACGCAGTATTTT
V: TRBV5-1
size: -
J: TRBJ2-3
D: TRBD1

CDR3: CATSASGTGYNEQFF
DNA: TGTGCCACCAGCGCGTCCGGGACAGGCTACAATGAGCAGTTCTTC
V: TRBV15
size: medium-sized
J: TRBJ2-1
D: TRBD1

CDR3: CASSSLGRGGSVAFF
DNA: TGTGCCAGCAGCAGTTTAGGGCGCGGGGGGTCGGTGGCTTTCTTT
V: TRBV27
size: -
J: TRBJ1-1
D: -

CDR3: CASSWGTGLVGSEQYF
DNA: TGTGCCAGCAGCTGGGGGACAGGGCTCGTTGGTAGCGAGCAGTACTTC
V: TRBV5-6
size: -
J: TRBJ2-7
D: TRBD1

CDR3: CASSLDQTGELFF
DNA: TGTGCCAGCAGCTTAGATCAGACCGGGGAGCTGTTTTTT
V: TRBV7-7
size: -
J: TRBJ2-2
D: -

CDR3: CASSFAGGAVETQYF
DNA: TGTGCCAGCAGCTTCGCAGGAGGGGCCGTAGAGACCCAGTACTTC
V: TRBV7-2
size: once
J: TRBJ2-5
D: -

CDR3: CAGRTSGSYEQFF
DNA: TGTGCCGGCCGGACTAGCGGGAGTTATGAGCAGTTCTTC
V: TRBV2
size: -
J: TRBJ2-1
D: TRBD2

CDR3: CASSGGLNSYNEQFF
DNA: TGTGCCAGCAGCGGGGGACTAAACTCCTACAATGAGCAGTTCTTC
V: TRBV9
size: once
J: TRBJ2-1
D: TRBD2

CDR3: CASRGGLNTGELFF
DNA: TGTGCCAGCAGAGGCGGACTTAACACCGGGGAGCTGTTTTTT
V: TRBV28
size: once
J: TRBJ2-2
D: -

CDR3: CASSLSRFSGWAFF
DNA: TGTGCCAGCAGTTTATCCCGGTTCAGCGGTTGGGCTTTCTTT
V: TRBV28
size: few
J: TRBJ1-1
D: -

CDR3: CASSQAETDTQYF
DNA: TGTGCCAGCAGCCAAGCGGAGACAGATACGCAGTATTTT
V: TRBV3-1/TRBV3-2
size: -
J: TRBJ2-3
D: -